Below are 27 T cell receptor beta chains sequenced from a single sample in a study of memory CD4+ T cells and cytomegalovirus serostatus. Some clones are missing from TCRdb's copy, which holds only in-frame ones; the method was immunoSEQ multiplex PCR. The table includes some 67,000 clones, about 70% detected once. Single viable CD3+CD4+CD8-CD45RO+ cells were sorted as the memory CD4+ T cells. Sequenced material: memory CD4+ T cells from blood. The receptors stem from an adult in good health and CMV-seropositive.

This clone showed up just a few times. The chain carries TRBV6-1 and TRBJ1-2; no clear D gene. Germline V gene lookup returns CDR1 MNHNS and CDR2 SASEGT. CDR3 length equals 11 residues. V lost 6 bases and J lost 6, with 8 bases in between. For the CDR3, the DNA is TGTGCCAGCAGAATTCAGGATGGCTACACCTTC. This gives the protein CASRIQDGYTF.

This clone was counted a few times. The CDR3 coding sequence is TGTGCCAGCTCTCCCCCGGGACAGACCATGAACACTGAAGCTTTCTTT. Encoded protein: CASSPPGQTMNTEAFF. This rearrangement joins TRBV7-9 to TRBJ1-1; 7 bases line up with TRBD1. Germline V lookup: CDR1 SEHNR, CDR2 FQNEAQ (reference sequence). This CDR3 contains 16 residues. Germline trimming cut 8 bases from V and 0 bases from J; bases unmatched to any gene: 12.

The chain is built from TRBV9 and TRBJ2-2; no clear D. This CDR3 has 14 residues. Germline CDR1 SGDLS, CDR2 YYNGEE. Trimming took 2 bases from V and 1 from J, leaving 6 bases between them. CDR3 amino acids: CASSVALNTGELFF. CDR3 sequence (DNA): TGTGCCAGCAGCGTCGCCCTGAACACCGGGGAGCTGTTTTTT.

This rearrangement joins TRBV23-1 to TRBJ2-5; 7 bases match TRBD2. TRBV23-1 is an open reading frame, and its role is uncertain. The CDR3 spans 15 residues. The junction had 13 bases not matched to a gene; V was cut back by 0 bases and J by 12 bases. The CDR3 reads CASSQSGTKEPGEYF. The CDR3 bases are TGCGCCAGCAGTCAATCGGGGACTAAGGAGCCCGGGGAGTACTTC.

CDR3 residues: CASSLVASGSYEQYF. CDR3 nucleotide sequence: TGTGCCAGCAGCTTAGTCGCTAGCGGGTCCTACGAGCAGTACTTC. The rearrangement uses TRBV7-2 and TRBJ2-7, with 8 bases matching TRBD2. The germline V gene has CDR1 SGHTA and CDR2 FQGNSA. Trimming took 1 base from V and 1 from J; bases not matched to a gene: 3. The CDR3 consists of 15 residues. Complete variable domain (other parts from reference TRBV7-2 and TRBJ2-7): GAGVSQSPSNKVTEKGKDVELRCDPISGHTALYWYRQSLGQGLEFLIYFQGNSAPDKSGLPSDRFSAERTGGSVSTLTIQRTQQEDSAVYLCASSLVASGSYEQYFGPGTRLTVT.

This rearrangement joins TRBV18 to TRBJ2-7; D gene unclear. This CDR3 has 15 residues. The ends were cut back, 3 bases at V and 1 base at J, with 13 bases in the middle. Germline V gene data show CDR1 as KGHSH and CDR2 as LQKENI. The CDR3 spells CASSPSHLESYEQYF. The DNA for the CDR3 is TGTGCCAGCTCACCTAGCCATCTGGAGTCCTACGAGCAGTACTTC.

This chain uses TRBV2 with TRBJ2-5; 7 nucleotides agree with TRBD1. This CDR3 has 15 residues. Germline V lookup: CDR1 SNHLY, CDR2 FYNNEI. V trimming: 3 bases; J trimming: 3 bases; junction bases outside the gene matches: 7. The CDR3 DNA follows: TGTGCCAGCAGTGATATTCAAGGGACAGAAGAGACCCAGTACTTC. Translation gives CASSDIQGTEETQYF. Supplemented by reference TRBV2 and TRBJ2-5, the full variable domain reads EPEVTQTPSHQVTQMGQEVILRCVPISNHLYFYWYRQILGQKVEFLVSFYNNEISEKSEIFDDQFSVERPDGSNFTLKIRSTKLEDSAMYFCASSDIQGTEETQYFGPGTRLLVL.

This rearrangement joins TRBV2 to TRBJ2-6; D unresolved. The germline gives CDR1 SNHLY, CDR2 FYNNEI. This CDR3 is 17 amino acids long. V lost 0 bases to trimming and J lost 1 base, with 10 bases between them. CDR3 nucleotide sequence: TGTGCCAGCAGTGAAGCTTTAAGTTTTTCTGGGGCCAACGTCCTGACTTTC. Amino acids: CASSEALSFSGANVLTF.

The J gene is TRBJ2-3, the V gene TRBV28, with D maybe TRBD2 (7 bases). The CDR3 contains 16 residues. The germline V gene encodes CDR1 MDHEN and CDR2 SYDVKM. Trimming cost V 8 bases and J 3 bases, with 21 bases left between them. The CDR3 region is CASPPAGEGVTDTQYF. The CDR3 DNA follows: TGTGCCAGCCCCCCGGCGGGGGAGGGGGTAACAGATACGCAGTATTTT.

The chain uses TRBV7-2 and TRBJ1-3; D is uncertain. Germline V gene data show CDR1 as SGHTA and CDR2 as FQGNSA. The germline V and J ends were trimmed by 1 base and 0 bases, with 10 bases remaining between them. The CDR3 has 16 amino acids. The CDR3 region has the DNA TGTGCCAGCAGCTTAGTCGCCGATAGCTCTGGAAACACCATATATTTT. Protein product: CASSLVADSSGNTIYF. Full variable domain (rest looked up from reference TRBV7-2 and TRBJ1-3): GAGVSQSPSNKVTEKGKDVELRCDPISGHTALYWYRQSLGQGLEFLIYFQGNSAPDKSGLPSDRFSAERTGGSVSTLTIQRTQQEDSAVYLCASSLVADSSGNTIYFGEGSWLTVV.

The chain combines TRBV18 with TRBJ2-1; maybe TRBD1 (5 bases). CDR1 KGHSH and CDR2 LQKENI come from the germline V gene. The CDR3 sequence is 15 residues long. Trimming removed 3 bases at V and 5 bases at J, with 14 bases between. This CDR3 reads CASSPWTPPDNEQFF. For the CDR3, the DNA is TGTGCCAGCTCACCTTGGACACCGCCAGACAATGAGCAGTTCTTC. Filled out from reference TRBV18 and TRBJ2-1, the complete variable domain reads NAGVMQNPRHLVRRRGQEARLRCSPMKGHSHVYWYRQLPEEGLKFMVYLQKENIIDESGMPKERFSAEFPKEGPSILRIQQVVRGDSAAYFCASSPWTPPDNEQFFGPGTRLTVL.

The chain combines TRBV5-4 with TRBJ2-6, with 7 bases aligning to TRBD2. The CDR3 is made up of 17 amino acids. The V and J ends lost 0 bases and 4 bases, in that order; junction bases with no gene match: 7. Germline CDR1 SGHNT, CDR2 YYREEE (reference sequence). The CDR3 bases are TGTGCCAGCAGCTTGGCCACGGGGGGACGCGGGGCCAACGTCCTGACTTTC. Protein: CASSLATGGRGANVLTF.

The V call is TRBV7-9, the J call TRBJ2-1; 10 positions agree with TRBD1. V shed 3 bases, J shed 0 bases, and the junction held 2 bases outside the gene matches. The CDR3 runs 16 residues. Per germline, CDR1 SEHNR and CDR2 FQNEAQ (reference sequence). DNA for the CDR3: TGTGCCAGCAGCTTTGGGGACAGGGGCTCCTACAATGAGCAGTTCTTC. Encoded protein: CASSFGDRGSYNEQFF. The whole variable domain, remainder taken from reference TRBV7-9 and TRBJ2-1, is DTGVSQNPRHKITKRGQNVTFRCDPISEHNRLYWYRQTLGQGPEFLTYFQNEAQLEKSRLLSDRFSAERPKGSFSTLEIQRTEQGDSAMYLCASSFGDRGSYNEQFFGPGTRLTVL.

The CDR3 DNA sequence: TGCGCCAGCAGCGGGCCGGGACAAAAGAACACTGAAGCTTTCTTT. Amino acid sequence: CASSGPGQKNTEAFF. This chain uses TRBV5-1 with TRBJ1-1; perhaps TRBD1 as D (6 bases). Trimming removed 4 bases from V and 1 base from J, with 14 bases in between. The V gene's germline CDR1 is SGHRS and CDR2 YFSETQ. This CDR3 is built from 15 residues.

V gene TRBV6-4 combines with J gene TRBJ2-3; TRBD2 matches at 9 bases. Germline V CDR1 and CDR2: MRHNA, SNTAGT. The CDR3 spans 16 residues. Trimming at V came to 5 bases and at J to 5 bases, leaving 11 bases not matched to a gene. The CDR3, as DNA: TGTGCCAGCAGTCAGGAGCGGGGGGATCCTAGAGATACGCAGTATTTT. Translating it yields CASSQERGDPRDTQYF.

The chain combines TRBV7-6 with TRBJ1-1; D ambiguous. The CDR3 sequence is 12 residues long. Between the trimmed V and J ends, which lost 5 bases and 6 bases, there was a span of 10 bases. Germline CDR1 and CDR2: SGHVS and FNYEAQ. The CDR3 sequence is CASSRPESEAFF. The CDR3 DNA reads TGTGCCAGCAGCCGGCCGGAATCTGAAGCTTTCTTT.

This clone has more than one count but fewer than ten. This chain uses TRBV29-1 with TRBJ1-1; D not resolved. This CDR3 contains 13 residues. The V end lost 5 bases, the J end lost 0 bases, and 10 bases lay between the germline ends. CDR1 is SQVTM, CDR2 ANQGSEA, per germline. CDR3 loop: CSVMEGVNTEAFF. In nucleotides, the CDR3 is TGCAGCGTTATGGAAGGAGTGAACACTGAAGCTTTCTTT.

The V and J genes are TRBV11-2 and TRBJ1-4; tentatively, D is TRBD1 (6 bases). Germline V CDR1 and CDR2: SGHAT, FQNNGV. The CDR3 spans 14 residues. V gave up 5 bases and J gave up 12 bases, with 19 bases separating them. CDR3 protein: CASSTVLTQGELFF. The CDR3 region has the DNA TGTGCCAGCAGCACCGTCCTGACACAGGGAGAACTGTTTTTT.

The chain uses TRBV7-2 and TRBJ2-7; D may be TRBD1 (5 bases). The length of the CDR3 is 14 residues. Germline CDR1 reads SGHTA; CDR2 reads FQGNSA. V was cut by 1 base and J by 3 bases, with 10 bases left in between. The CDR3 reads CASSLGPGIYEQYF. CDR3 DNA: TGTGCCAGCAGCTTAGGGCCAGGGATCTACGAGCAGTACTTC.

CDR3 in amino acids: CASSLAPSGRFEQYF. The DNA for the CDR3 is TGTGCCAGCAGCTTAGCACCCAGCGGGAGATTTGAGCAGTACTTC. The J gene is TRBJ2-7, the V gene TRBV7-2, with 8 bases aligning to TRBD2. J lost 7 bases, V lost 0 bases, and 8 bases had no gene match. CDR1 SGHTA and CDR2 FQGNSA come from the germline V gene. This CDR3 region has 15 residues.

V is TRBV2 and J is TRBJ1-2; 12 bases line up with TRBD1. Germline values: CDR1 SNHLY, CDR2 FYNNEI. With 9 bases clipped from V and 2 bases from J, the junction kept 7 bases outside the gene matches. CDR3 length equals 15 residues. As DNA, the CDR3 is TGTGCCAGAGGGACAGGGGGCTTTTTCAACTATGGCTACACCTTC. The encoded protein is CARGTGGFFNYGYTF.

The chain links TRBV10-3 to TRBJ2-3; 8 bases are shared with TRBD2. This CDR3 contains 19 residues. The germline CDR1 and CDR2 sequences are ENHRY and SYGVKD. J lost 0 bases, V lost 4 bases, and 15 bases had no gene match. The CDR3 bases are TGTGCCATCAGTGGGCCGGGACGGGGGGGCAATCAAAGCACAGATACGCAGTATTTT. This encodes CAISGPGRGGNQSTDTQYF.

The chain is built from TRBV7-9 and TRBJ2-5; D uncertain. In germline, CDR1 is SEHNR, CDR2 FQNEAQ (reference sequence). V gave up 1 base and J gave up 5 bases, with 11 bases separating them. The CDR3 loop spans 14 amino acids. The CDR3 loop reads CASSLDGPSETQYF. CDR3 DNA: TGTGCCAGCAGCTTAGACGGACCTAGTGAGACCCAGTACTTC.

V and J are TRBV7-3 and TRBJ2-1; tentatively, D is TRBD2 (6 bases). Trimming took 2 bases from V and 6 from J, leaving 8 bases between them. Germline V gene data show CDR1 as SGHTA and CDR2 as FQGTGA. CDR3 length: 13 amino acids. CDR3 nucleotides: TGTGCCAGCAGCTTACAGGAGGGCAATGAGCAGTTCTTC. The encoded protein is CASSLQEGNEQFF.

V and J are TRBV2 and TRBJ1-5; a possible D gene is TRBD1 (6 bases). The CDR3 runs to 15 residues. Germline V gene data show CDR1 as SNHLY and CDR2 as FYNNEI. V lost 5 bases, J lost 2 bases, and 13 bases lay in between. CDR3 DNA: TGTGCCAGCAGTACTCTCAGGGGTGGCAATCAGCCCCAGCATTTT. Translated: CASSTLRGGNQPQHF.

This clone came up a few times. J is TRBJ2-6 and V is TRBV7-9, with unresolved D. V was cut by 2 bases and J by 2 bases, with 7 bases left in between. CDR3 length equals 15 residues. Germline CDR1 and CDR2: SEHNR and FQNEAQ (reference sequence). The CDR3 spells CASSLQQPGANVLTF. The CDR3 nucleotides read TGTGCCAGCAGCTTACAACAACCTGGGGCCAACGTCCTGACTTTC. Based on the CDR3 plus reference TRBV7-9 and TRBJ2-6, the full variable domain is DTGVSQNPRHKITKRGQNVTFRCDPISEHNRLYWYRQTLGQGPEFLTYFQNEAQLEKSRLLSDRFSAERPKGSFSTLEIQRTEQGDSAMYLCASSLQQPGANVLTFGAGSRLTVL.

CDR3 in amino acids: CAISPRQYTEAFF. For the CDR3, the DNA is TGTGCCATCAGCCCTCGACAGTACACTGAAGCTTTCTTT. The rearrangement links TRBV10-3 to TRBJ1-1, with D possibly matching TRBD1 (5 bases). Trimming pared 6 bases from V and 3 bases from J, leaving 11 bases between. This CDR3 has 13 amino acids. The germline V gene encodes CDR1 ENHRY and CDR2 SYGVKD.